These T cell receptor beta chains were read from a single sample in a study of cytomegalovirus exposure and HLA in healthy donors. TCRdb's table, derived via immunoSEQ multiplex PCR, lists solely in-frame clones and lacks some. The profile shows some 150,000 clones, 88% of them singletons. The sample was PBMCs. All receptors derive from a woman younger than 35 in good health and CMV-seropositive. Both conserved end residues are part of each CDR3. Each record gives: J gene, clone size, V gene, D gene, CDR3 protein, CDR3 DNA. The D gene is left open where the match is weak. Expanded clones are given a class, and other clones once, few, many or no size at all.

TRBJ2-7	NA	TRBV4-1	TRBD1	CASSQGADRAHEQYF	TGCGCCAGCAGCCAAGGGGCGGACAGGGCCCACGAGCAGTACTTC
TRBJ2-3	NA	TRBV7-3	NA	CASSLGQGFADTQYF	TGTGCCAGCAGCTTAGGGCAGGGTTTCGCAGATACGCAGTATTTT
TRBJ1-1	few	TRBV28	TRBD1	CASSLTGGSTEAFF	TGTGCCAGCAGTTTGACAGGGGGCAGCACTGAAGCTTTCTTT
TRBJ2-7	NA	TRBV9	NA	CASSVTGNSYEQYF	TGTGCCAGCAGCGTTACGGGGAACTCCTACGAGCAGTACTTC
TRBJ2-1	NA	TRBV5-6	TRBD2	CASSLVVGGETYNEQFF	TGTGCCAGCAGCTTGGTGGTGGGAGGGGAGACCTACAATGAGCAGTTCTTC
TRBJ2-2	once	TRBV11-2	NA	CASSFSRDGELFF	TGTGCCAGCAGCTTTTCCAGGGACGGGGAGCTGTTTTTT
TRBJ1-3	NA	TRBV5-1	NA	CASSFDSDGNTIYF	TGCGCCAGCAGCTTTGACAGTGACGGAAACACCATATATTTT
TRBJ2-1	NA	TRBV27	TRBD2	CASSLGTSVGVDEQFF	TGTGCCAGCAGTTTAGGGACTAGTGTTGGGGTTGATGAGCAGTTCTTC
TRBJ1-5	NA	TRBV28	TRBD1	CASRRGRTGYNQPQHF	TGTGCCAGCAGACGTGGAAGGACAGGGTACAATCAGCCCCAGCATTTT
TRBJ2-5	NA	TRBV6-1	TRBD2	CASSVLAGETQYF	TGTGCCAGCAGTGTGCTAGCGGGGGAGACCCAGTACTTC
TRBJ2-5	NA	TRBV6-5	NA	CASSYNTDIFETQYF	TGTGCCAGCAGTTACAACACGGACATTTTCGAGACCCAGTACTTC
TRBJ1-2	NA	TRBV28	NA	CASQPSLNYGYTF	TGTGCCAGCCAACCTTCACTTAACTATGGCTACACCTTC
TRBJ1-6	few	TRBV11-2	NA	CASSLRRGRDSPLHF	TGTGCCAGCAGCTTACGACGGGGTAGGGATTCACCCCTCCACTTT
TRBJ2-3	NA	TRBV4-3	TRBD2	CASSQKLAGGPDTQYF	TGCGCCAGCAGCCAGAAACTAGCGGGGGGGCCGGATACGCAGTATTTT
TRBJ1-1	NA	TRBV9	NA	CASSLLGALNTEAFF	TGTGCCAGCAGCCTGCTGGGAGCCTTGAACACTGAAGCTTTCTTT
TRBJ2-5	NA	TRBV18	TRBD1	CASSPQYRGETQYF	TGTGCCAGCTCACCACAGTACAGGGGAGAGACCCAGTACTTC
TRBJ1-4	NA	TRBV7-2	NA	CASSPGVVMAGNEKLFF	TGTGCCAGCAGCCCCGGGGTGGTGATGGCCGGTAATGAAAAACTGTTTTTT
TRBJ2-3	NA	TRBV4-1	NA	CASSHITDTQYF	TGCGCCAGCAGCCATATTACAGATACGCAGTATTTT
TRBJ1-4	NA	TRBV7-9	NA	CASSLAEVLKLFF	TGTGCCAGCAGCTTAGCGGAGGTTTTAAAACTGTTTTTT
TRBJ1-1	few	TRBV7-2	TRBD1	CASSPGQTYTEAFF	TGTGCCAGCAGCCCGGGACAGACCTACACTGAAGCTTTCTTT
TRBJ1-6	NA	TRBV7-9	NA	CASAVEGNSPLHF	TGTGCCAGCGCGGTTGAGGGTAATTCACCCCTCCACTTT
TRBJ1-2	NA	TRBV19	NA	CASSISLGRNNGYTF	TGTGCCAGTAGTATATCGTTGGGGAGGAACAATGGCTACACCTTC
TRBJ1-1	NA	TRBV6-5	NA	CASSYSGGAFF	TGTGCCAGCAGTTACTCGGGGGGAGCTTTCTTT
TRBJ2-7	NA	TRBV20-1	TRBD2	CSGLAGEQYF	TGCAGTGGGCTAGCGGGGGAGCAGTACTTC
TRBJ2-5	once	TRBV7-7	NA	CASSTLVAAELEETQYF	TGTGCTAGCAGCACACTAGTGGCGGCGGAACTCGAAGAGACCCAGTACTTC
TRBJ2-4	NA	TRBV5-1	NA	CASSFGGVDIQYF	TGCGCCAGCAGCTTCGGGGGTGTAGACATTCAGTACTTC
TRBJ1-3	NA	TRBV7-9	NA	CASSLTAGAGNTIYF	TGTGCCAGCAGCCTAACCGCCGGTGCGGGAAACACCATATATTTT
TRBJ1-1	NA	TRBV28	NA	CASSLGATEAFF	TGTGCCAGCAGTTTGGGGGCTACTGAAGCTTTCTTT
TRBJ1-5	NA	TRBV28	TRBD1	CASREPGQGSNQPQHF	TGTGCCAGCAGGGAACCGGGACAGGGGTCGAATCAGCCCCAGCATTTT
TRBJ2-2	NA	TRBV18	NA	CASSPQRAPGELFF	TGTGCCAGCTCACCGCAGAGGGCCCCCGGGGAGCTGTTTTTT
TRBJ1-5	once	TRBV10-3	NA	CAISESFLTPQHF	TGTGCCATCAGTGAGTCGTTTCTAACGCCCCAGCATTTT
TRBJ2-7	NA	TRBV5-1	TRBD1	CASSLEGTGNEQYF	TGCGCCAGCAGCTTGGAAGGGACAGGGAACGAGCAGTACTTC
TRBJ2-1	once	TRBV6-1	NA	CASLDPLLDEQFF	TGTGCCAGTTTAGATCCCCTTCTGGATGAGCAGTTCTTC
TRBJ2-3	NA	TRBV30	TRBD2	CAWSVHGLRLAGQPLEADTQYF	TGTGCCTGGAGTGTACACGGGCTGAGACTAGCGGGGCAACCTTTAGAGGCAGATACGCAGTATTTT
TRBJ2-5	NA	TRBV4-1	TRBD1	CASSPWDSQETQYF	TGCGCCAGCAGCCCCTGGGACAGCCAAGAGACCCAGTACTTC
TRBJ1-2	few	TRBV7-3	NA	CASGSEGLRSGYTF	TGTGCCAGCGGCTCAGAGGGTTTACGTTCTGGCTACACCTTC
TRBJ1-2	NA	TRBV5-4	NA	CASSGRDGGNYGYTF	TGTGCCAGCAGCGGAAGGGACGGGGGTAACTATGGCTACACCTTC
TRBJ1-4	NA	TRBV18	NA	CASSPDSANEKLFF	TGTGCCAGCTCACCGGACAGCGCGAATGAAAAACTGTTTTTT
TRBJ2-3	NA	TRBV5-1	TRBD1	CASSLQGQGTDTQYF	TGCGCCAGCAGCTTGCAAGGACAGGGTACAGATACGCAGTATTTT
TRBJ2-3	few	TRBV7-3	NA	CASSPVGGATQYF	TGTGCCAGCAGCCCCGTCGGTGGGGCTACGCAGTATTTT
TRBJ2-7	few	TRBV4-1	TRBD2	CASSRGLAALEQYF	TGCGCCAGCAGCCGGGGACTAGCGGCCCTCGAGCAGTACTTC
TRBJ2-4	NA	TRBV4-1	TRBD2	CASSQDILTGGGKNIQYF	TGCGCCAGCAGCCAAGATATACTGACGGGAGGAGGCAAAAACATTCAGTACTTC
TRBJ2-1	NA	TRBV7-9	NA	CASSFISPYNEQFF	TGTGCCAGCAGCTTTATATCCCCCTACAATGAGCAGTTCTTC
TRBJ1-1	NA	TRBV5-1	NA	CASSSYRNTEAFF	TGCGCCAGCAGCTCATACAGGAACACTGAAGCTTTCTTT
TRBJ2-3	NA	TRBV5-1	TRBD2	CASSLSAGGRDTQYF	TGCGCCAGCAGCTTGTCGGCGGGGGGTAGAGATACGCAGTATTTT
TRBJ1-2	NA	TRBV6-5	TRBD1	CASSYFPGQEGGYTF	TGTGCCAGCAGTTACTTTCCAGGACAGGAGGGTGGCTACACCTTC
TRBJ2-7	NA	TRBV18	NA	CASSKGVYEQYF	TGTGCCAGCTCAAAAGGGGTATACGAGCAGTACTTC
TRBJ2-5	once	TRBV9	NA	CASSGLREETQYF	TGTGCCAGCAGCGGACTCAGGGAAGAGACCCAGTACTTC
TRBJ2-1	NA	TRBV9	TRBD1	CASSAAGQDDEQFF	TGTGCCAGCAGCGCCGCTGGACAGGACGATGAGCAGTTCTTC
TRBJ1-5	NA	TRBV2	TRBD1	CASSEQGANQPQHF	TGTGCCAGCAGCGAACAGGGGGCAAATCAGCCCCAGCATTTT
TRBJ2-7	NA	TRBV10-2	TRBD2	CASRGTSRVYEQYF	TGCGCCAGCAGGGGGACTAGCAGGGTTTACGAGCAGTACTTC